Shown below are 16 T cell receptor beta chains from a single sample sequenced in a study of blood T cell repertoires in COVID-19. Some clones are missing from TCRdb's copy, which holds only in-frame ones; the method was immunoSEQ multiplex PCR. Here the sample spans hundreds of thousands of clones, 70% to 90% being singletons. Sequenced input: PBMCs or T cells enriched from blood (not recorded which). The receptor set was obtained from a woman younger than 30 with acute COVID-19.

The chain is built from TRBV15 and TRBJ1-5; 9 bases align to TRBD1. Per germline, CDR1 LNHNV and CDR2 YYDKDF (reference sequence). CDR3 length: 17 amino acids. The V segment lost 3 bases and the J segment 0 bases; nucleotides outside the gene matches: 6. The CDR3 loop reads CATSRDRGTYSNQPQHF. CDR3 nucleotide sequence: TGTGCCACCAGCAGGGACAGGGGAACCTATAGCAATCAGCCCCAGCATTTT.

This chain's CDR3 is CASTKGGLSTDTQYF. DNA of the CDR3: TGTGCCAGCACCAAGGGGGGACTAAGCACAGATACGCAGTATTTT. This rearrangement joins TRBV9 to TRBJ2-3; D may be TRBD2 (7 bases). The germline CDR1 and CDR2 sequences are SGDLS and YYNGEE. The CDR3 has 15 amino acids. Between the trimmed V and J ends, which lost 6 bases and 0 bases, there was a span of 14 bases. Drawing the rest from reference TRBV9 and TRBJ2-3, the complete variable domain is DSGVTQTPKHLITATGQRVTLRCSPRSGDLSVYWYQQSLDQGLQFLIQYYNGEERAKGNILERFSAQQFPDLHSELNLSSLELGDSALYFCASTKGGLSTDTQYFGPGTRLTVL.

The chain uses TRBV18 and TRBJ2-7; 10 bases line up with TRBD1. CDR3 length equals 14 residues. Looked up from germline, CDR1 is KGHSH and CDR2 is LQKENI. V was pared by 3 bases and J by 5 bases, with 4 bases of the junction left unmatched. The CDR3 reads CASSPGTGENEQYF. CDR3 nucleotides: TGTGCCAGCTCACCCGGGACAGGGGAGAACGAGCAGTACTTC.

The V gene is TRBV19, the J gene TRBJ1-5; the D is unclear. The CDR3 contains 12 residues. Germline CDR1 is LNHDA and CDR2 is SQIVND (reference sequence). Trimming cost V 7 bases and J 1 base, with 5 bases left between them. For the CDR3, the DNA is TGTGCCAGTACGTCGAGCAATCAGCCCCAGCATTTT. Translating gives CASTSSNQPQHF.

J is TRBJ2-7 and V is TRBV11-2; D gene uncertain. This CDR3 spans 15 amino acids. From germline, CDR1 is SGHAT and CDR2 FQNNGV. The V end lost 5 bases, the J end lost 2 bases, and 16 bases lay between the germline ends. The CDR3 nucleotides are TGTGCCAGCAGCCGACAAGGCGTTACAACCTACGAGCAGTACTTC. It codes for CASSRQGVTTYEQYF.

Comments on this clone: This sample includes further DNA sequences coding for the same CDR3. This chain connects TRBV7-2 to TRBJ2-7, with D unclear. This CDR3 contains 13 residues. Germline V gene data show CDR1 as SGHTA and CDR2 as FQGNSA. V was trimmed by 1 base and J by 3 bases, leaving 7 bases between them. CDR3 sequence (DNA): TGTGCCAGCAGCTTAGATCAATTCTACGAGCAGTACTTC. The encoded protein is CASSLDQFYEQYF.

The chain joins TRBV12-3 or TRBV12-4 to TRBJ1-1, with D tentatively TRBD1 (6 bases). The CDR3 spans 13 residues. Trimming left V 2 bases short and J 7 bases short, with 11 bases between. CDR3 loop: CASSLRQALEAFF. In DNA form, the CDR3 reads TGTGCCAGCAGTTTAAGACAGGCCCTTGAAGCTTTCTTT.

This clone came up once. The chain couples TRBV28 to TRBJ2-5; D might be TRBD1 (6 bases). Germline CDR1 MDHEN, CDR2 SYDVKM. The CDR3 is made up of 15 amino acids. Trimming shortened V by 2 bases and J by 7 bases, and 17 bases separated the two germline ends. Written as DNA, the CDR3 is TGTGCCAGCAGTTTACGGGGCAGGGGCCCGGGGACCCAGTACTTC. Translated, it gives CASSLRGRGPGTQYF.

The chain couples TRBV19 to TRBJ1-2; D is unclear. This CDR3 region has 15 residues. CDR1 is LNHDA and CDR2 is SQIVND in the germline V gene (reference sequence). Trimming left V 7 bases short and J 7 bases short, with 22 bases between. This chain's CDR3 is CASTILGLASLGYTF. CDR3 DNA: TGTGCCAGTACTATCTTAGGGTTGGCTAGCCTTGGCTACACCTTC.

The chain has TRBV10-2 and TRBJ2-1, with D possibly being TRBD2 (5 bases). Germline assignment: CDR1 WSHSY and CDR2 SAAADI. With 6 bases removed from V and 3 bases from J, the gap between germline ends came to 21 bases. The CDR3 is made up of 17 amino acids. Here the CDR3 reads CASRRSTLSELYNEQFF. The CDR3 DNA sequence: TGCGCCAGCAGACGATCTACACTTAGCGAGCTCTACAATGAGCAGTTCTTC.

The DNA of the CDR3 is TGTGCCAGCAGTTTATGGCAGGGTTCGCGAAACACCATATATTTT. Translation: CASSLWQGSRNTIYF. V usage is TRBV28 and J usage is TRBJ1-3; possible D gene TRBD1, 5 bases. Germline-derived CDR1 and CDR2 are MDHEN and SYDVKM. The CDR3 is 15 amino acids. V was clipped by 0 bases and J by 5 bases, with 11 bases between them. The full variable domain, its missing parts supplied by reference TRBV28 and TRBJ1-3, is DVKVTQSSRYLVKRTGEKVFLECVQDMDHENMFWYRQDPGLGLRLIYFSYDVKMKEKGDIPEGYSVSREKKERFSLILESASTNQTSMYLCASSLWQGSRNTIYFGEGSWLTVV.

This sequence joins TRBV5-6 and TRBJ2-1, with 7 bases aligning to TRBD1. The CDR3 is 15 residues long. The V and J ends lost 4 bases and 7 bases, in that order; junction bases with no gene match: 11. CDR1 is SGHDT and CDR2 is YYEEEE in the germline V gene. The CDR3 bases are TGTGCCAGCAGCGAGATAAACAGGGGATGGAATGAGCAGTTCTTC. Translating it yields CASSEINRGWNEQFF.

The chain combines TRBV19 with TRBJ2-2; 10 bases match TRBD2. Per germline, CDR1 LNHDA and CDR2 SQIVND (reference sequence). This CDR3 has 16 amino acids. The V and J ends lost 7 bases and 6 bases, in that order; junction bases with no gene match: 11. DNA for the CDR3: TGTGCCAGTAATAGGGGCCTAGCGGGAGATTCCGGGGAGCTGTTTTTT. It translates to CASNRGLAGDSGELFF. The complete variable domain, with remaining parts taken from reference TRBV19 and TRBJ2-2, reads DGGITQSPKYLFRKEGQNVTLSCEQNLNHDAMYWYRQDPGQGLRLIYYSQIVNDFQKGDIAEGYSVSREKKESFPLTVTSAQKNPTAFYLCASNRGLAGDSGELFFGEGSRLTVL.

This clone was recorded a few times. The chain links TRBV13 to TRBJ2-2; D is unresolved. V lost 5 bases and J 7 bases, leaving 14 bases between the germline ends. Germline V CDR1 and CDR2: PRHDT, FYEKMQ (reference sequence). This CDR3 has 14 residues. CDR3 in amino acids: CASSADSPGGELFF. CDR3 in DNA: TGTGCCAGCAGCGCCGACTCCCCGGGCGGGGAGCTGTTTTTT.

V usage is TRBV28 and J usage is TRBJ2-5; TRBD1 aligns across 9 bases. Trimming removed 6 bases from V and 4 bases from J; junction bases left unmatched: 21. The length of the CDR3 is 19 residues. Germline CDR1 is MDHEN and CDR2 is SYDVKM. The CDR3 loop is CASREMMDGTGFVRETQYF. CDR3 in DNA: TGTGCCAGCAGAGAGATGATGGATGGGACAGGGTTCGTTCGAGAGACCCAGTACTTC.

This clone was seen once. CDR3 region: CAIMGGPTSERNYEQYF. In nucleotides, the CDR3 is TGTGCCATCATGGGGGGGCCGACGTCTGAGAGGAATTACGAGCAGTACTTC. The rearrangement uses TRBV10-3 and TRBJ2-7; maybe TRBD2 (7 bases). The CDR3 totals 17 residues. Trimming removed 7 bases from V and 4 bases from J, with 26 bases in between. Germline values: CDR1 ENHRY, CDR2 SYGVKD.